A selection of T cell receptor beta chains follows, all from one sample in a study of Ad26.COV2.S vaccination and SARS-CoV-2 variants. TCRdb's copy holds only in-frame clones and misses some; the assay was immunoSEQ multiplex PCR. The sample has roughly 450,000 clones, roughly 90% seen once. Sample: peripheral blood, taken in a trial of Ad26.COV2.S vaccine versus placebo. These receptors originate from a person aged 18-60 years who received the Ad26.COV2.S COVID-19 vaccine or a placebo. Each CDR3 is given with its conserved first and last residue. Each record gives: clone size, D gene, V gene, J gene, CDR3 protein, CDR3 DNA. D genes are given only for firm matches. For some rows the clone size is stated as once, few or many, or as a class when expanded; others skip it.

-	-	TRBV4-1	TRBJ2-3	CASSQLSLTDTQYF	TGCGCCAGCAGCCAATTGTCCCTTACAGATACGCAGTATTTT
-	-	TRBV18	TRBJ1-5	CASSDWGWKGNQPQHF	TGTGCCAGCTCAGACTGGGGGTGGAAGGGCAATCAGCCCCAGCATTTT
-	TRBD2	TRBV29-1	TRBJ2-3	CSGLAGLTDTQYF	TGCAGCGGTCTAGCGGGTCTGACAGATACGCAGTATTTT
few	-	TRBV3-1/TRBV3-2	TRBJ1-5	CASSQGTSNQPQHF	TGTGCCAGCAGCCAGGGGACTAGCAATCAGCCCCAGCATTTT
once	TRBD1	TRBV11-2	TRBJ1-4	CASSLVGQGLTNEKLFF	TGTGCCAGCAGCTTAGTGGGACAGGGGTTGACTAATGAAAAACTGTTTTTT
-	-	TRBV7-8	TRBJ2-1	CASSLERSDVSYNEQFF	TGTGCCAGCAGCTTAGAAAGGTCAGACGTCTCCTACAATGAGCAGTTCTTC
once	-	TRBV5-6	TRBJ1-4	CASSLLGEKLFF	TGTGCCAGCAGCTTGTTGGGCGAAAAACTGTTTTTT
-	-	TRBV6-4	TRBJ2-3	CASSFGGGDTQYF	TGTGCCAGCAGTTTCGGTGGTGGAGATACGCAGTATTTT
-	-	TRBV7-2	TRBJ2-3	CASSLLRGTDTQYF	TGTGCCAGCAGCTTATTAAGGGGCACAGATACGCAGTATTTT
once	-	TRBV7-9	TRBJ1-5	CASSSTLAGDQPQHF	TGTGCCAGCAGCTCCACCCTAGCAGGGGATCAGCCCCAGCATTTT
-	-	TRBV7-9	TRBJ1-1	CASLENWTEAFF	TGTGCCAGCTTAGAGAATTGGACTGAAGCTTTCTTT
-	TRBD2	TRBV2	TRBJ2-3	CASSDREVGADTQYF	TGTGCCAGCAGTGACCGGGAGGTCGGGGCAGATACGCAGTATTTT
once	-	TRBV29-1	TRBJ1-1	CSVEAPGLDTEAFF	TGCAGCGTTGAAGCACCGGGCCTCGACACTGAAGCTTTCTTT
once	TRBD2	TRBV7-8	TRBJ2-7	CASSPGDSGVNEQYF	TGTGCCAGCAGCCCCGGGGATAGCGGGGTGAACGAGCAGTACTTC
-	TRBD2	TRBV3-1/TRBV3-2	TRBJ2-1	CASSPTSAYNEQFF	TGTGCCAGCAGCCCCACTAGCGCCTACAATGAGCAGTTCTTC
-	-	TRBV7-2	TRBJ2-7	CASSPRRDEGGEYEQYF	TGTGCCAGCAGCCCTAGGCGGGATGAAGGGGGCGAATACGAGCAGTACTTC
-	-	TRBV15	TRBJ1-4	CATSRVGSTNEKLFF	TGTGCCACCAGCAGAGTTGGTTCCACTAATGAAAAACTGTTTTTT
-	TRBD1	TRBV7-2	TRBJ2-5	CASSRTGIRETQYF	TGTGCCAGCAGTCGGACAGGGATCAGGGAGACCCAGTACTTC
-	TRBD2	TRBV4-3	TRBJ2-4	CASSQDGGGNIQYF	TGCGCCAGCAGCCAAGATGGGGGGGGAAACATTCAGTACTTC
-	TRBD1	TRBV18	TRBJ1-1	CASSPPTGPGTEAFF	TGTGCCAGCTCCCCGCCGACAGGGCCGGGGACTGAAGCTTTCTTT
-	-	TRBV5-4	TRBJ2-5	CASSLASGGETQYF	TGTGCCAGCAGCTTGGCCTCGGGCGGAGAGACCCAGTACTTC
-	-	TRBV5-1	TRBJ2-1	CASSLIMGNEQFF	TGCGCCAGCAGCTTGATCATGGGCAATGAGCAGTTCTTC
-	TRBD1	TRBV20-1	TRBJ1-2	CSASQGEDGYTF	TGCAGTGCTAGTCAGGGGGAGGATGGCTACACCTTC
-	-	TRBV15	TRBJ2-2	CATSRAGATGELFF	TGTGCCACCAGCAGAGCTGGGGCCACCGGGGAGCTGTTTTTT
-	-	TRBV28	TRBJ1-3	CASSSPGNTIYF	TGTGCCAGCAGTTCCCCTGGAAACACCATATATTTT
-	-	TRBV28	TRBJ2-7	CASTGYEQYF	TGTGCCAGCACCGGGTACGAGCAGTACTTC
-	TRBD2	TRBV4-2	TRBJ2-2	CASSPDRLAGGSLAGSLSGELFF	TGTGCCAGCAGCCCAGACCGACTAGCGGGGGGTTCGTTGGCAGGGAGTCTCTCCGGGGAGCTGTTTTTT
-	-	TRBV6-5	TRBJ2-2	CASSYSVGRIGELFF	TGTGCCAGCAGTTACTCGGTCGGGAGAATCGGGGAGCTGTTTTTT
-	-	TRBV12-5	TRBJ2-7	CASGSEIGYEQYF	TGTGCTAGTGGGTCCGAAATAGGCTACGAGCAGTACTTC
-	-	TRBV29-1	TRBJ2-5	CSVLDSQETQYF	TGCAGCGTTCTGGACAGCCAAGAGACCCAGTACTTC
-	-	TRBV19	TRBJ2-1	CASSIDLWGWDGGFF	TGTGCCAGTAGTATAGATCTATGGGGCTGGGACGGCGGGTTCTTC
-	TRBD1	TRBV7-6	TRBJ1-3	CASSLKSGTGGFSGNTIYF	TGTGCCAGCAGCCTGAAGTCTGGGACAGGGGGTTTCTCTGGAAACACCATATATTTT
-	-	TRBV28	TRBJ2-7	CASSNTGFPSYEQYF	TGTGCCAGCAGTAATACAGGTTTTCCTTCCTACGAGCAGTACTTC
-	TRBD1	TRBV5-1	TRBJ2-3	CASSLEQGKDTQYF	TGCGCCAGCAGCTTGGAACAGGGGAAAGATACGCAGTATTTT
-	-	TRBV7-9	TRBJ1-1	CASSLVVTGTEAFF	TGTGCCAGCAGCTTAGTTGTGACAGGCACTGAAGCTTTCTTT
-	TRBD1	TRBV30	TRBJ2-2	CACGQGVPSGELFF	TGTGCGTGTGGACAGGGGGTCCCATCCGGGGAGCTGTTTTTT
-	TRBD1	TRBV5-1	TRBJ2-7	CASTRTGRYEQYF	TGCGCCAGCACCCGGACAGGGCGTTACGAGCAGTACTTC
-	-	TRBV21-1	TRBJ2-2	CVGRVNTGELFF	TGTGTTGGCAGGGTTAACACCGGGGAGCTGTTTTTT
few	-	TRBV30	TRBJ2-1	CAWSVLNEQFF	TGTGCCTGGAGTGTACTTAATGAGCAGTTCTTC
few	TRBD2	TRBV14	TRBJ2-2	CASSQPGLASGTGELFF	TGTGCCAGCAGCCAACCAGGACTAGCGTCGGGCACCGGGGAGCTGTTTTTT
-	TRBD2	TRBV4-3	TRBJ2-1	CASSQEGIGLAGGYNEQFF	TGCGCCAGCAGCCAAGAAGGGATCGGACTAGCGGGAGGGTACAATGAGCAGTTCTTC
-	TRBD1	TRBV27	TRBJ1-1	CASSLSSGGSVTEAFF	TGTGCCAGCAGTTTATCGTCAGGGGGGTCGGTCACTGAAGCTTTCTTT
-	-	TRBV7-2	TRBJ2-7	CASSSASVEQYF	TGTGCCAGCAGCTCCGCCAGCGTGGAGCAGTACTTC
-	-	TRBV5-1	TRBJ2-3	CASSSLGLRQDTQYF	TGCGCCAGCAGCTCGCTAGGTTTACGGCAGGATACGCAGTATTTT
-	-	TRBV7-9	TRBJ2-7	CASSLVGEQYF	TGTGCCAGCAGCTTAGTTGGCGAGCAGTACTTC
-	-	TRBV6-5	TRBJ1-2	CASRRDGGYTF	TGTGCCAGCAGACGCGACGGGGGCTACACCTTC
-	-	TRBV5-4	TRBJ2-7	CASSLGGPYEQYF	TGTGCCAGCAGCTTGGGCGGGCCCTACGAGCAGTACTTC
-	-	TRBV30	TRBJ1-1	CAWSVTGMNTEAFF	TGTGCCTGGAGTGTGACGGGCATGAACACTGAAGCTTTCTTT
-	TRBD2	TRBV2	TRBJ2-7	CASRGLAGAYEQYF	TGTGCCAGCAGGGGACTAGCGGGAGCCTACGAGCAGTACTTC
-	-	TRBV5-8	TRBJ1-5	CASTQWRNGNQPQHF	TGTGCCAGCACCCAGTGGAGGAACGGCAATCAGCCCCAGCATTTT